This section outlines one T cell receptor (beta chain) sequence together with its context. Its specific antigen is unknown. No base quality information exists; no much larger clone differs at one position. Starting from about 500 ng total RNA, TCRbeta-specific cDNA was produced by reverse transcription with a constant-region primer and ProtoScript II reverse transcriptase. TCRbeta libraries were built with three nested multiplex PCR rounds, a slightly modified ARM-PCR procedure. Each of the first two PCR rounds ran for about 11 cycles using multiplex TRBV1-TRBV30 forward primers together with a Cbeta reverse primer. Sample barcodes and Illumina adapters were added in a final 25-cycle PCR with Deep VentR polymerase. Before sequencing, amplicons of 200-500 bp were gel-purified using a QIAquick gel extraction kit. TCRbeta amplicons were sequenced on an Illumina HiSeq 2500 with 250-bp paired-end reads. In the source study's methods: To recover full CDR3 sequences, reads were quality-trimmed using Trimmomatic v0.33 and paired reads were then merged using FLASH v1.2.11. V, D and J germline segments were assigned to the rearranged TCRbeta sequences by MiGEC v1.2.1b. Clonotype statistics and Shannon-Wiener diversity indices were computed with VDJtools v1.0.0. To reduce sampling bias, subsequent analyses other than the diversity analysis used only the 250 most abundant clonotypes in each sample. TCRdb reworked the public reads: Q25 trimming with fastp, MiXCR clone assembly, productive beta chains retained. Rows are unified per CDR3 protein, each entry keeping the most common DNA and genes. The V and J calls come from TCRdb's annotation, not from the publication. Recorded for this sample are about 200,000 distinct CDR3 sequences; 65% of them occurred a single time. 6% to 8.5% of the sample is taken by the ten largest.

The data stem from a study of tumor-infiltrating lymphocytes in primary liver carcinoma (dated by TCRdb to about 2017). About the study as a whole: Four to six patients with histopathologically diagnosed primary liver carcinoma underwent surgical resection in China between November 2015 and March 2016. Each sample produced about 3.5 to 7.13 million productive TCRbeta reads, and read depth showed no significant difference between tissue types. Repertoires from technical replicates were highly reproducible, with mean shared-clone rates approximately 0.92 and correlation coefficients above 0.98. For each liver tumor, the study sampled five regions along with adjacent normal tissue and blood, and applied TCRbeta repertoire sequencing, expression microarrays and whole-exome sequencing. A total of some 35 specimens from 5 patients went through TCRbeta repertoire sequencing, namely 25 tumor regions, 5 adjacent noncancerous liver tissues and 5 peripheral blood samples. The five patients, three men and two women aged 30 to 69 years, had hepatocellular carcinoma (four) or combined HCC and intrahepatic cholangiocarcinoma (one). The five patients had tumors of stage T1-T3 N0M0, with maximum diameters ranging from roughly 4 to 11 cm. What the authors observed across the whole study: Repertoire overlap was found to be higher between tumor regions (mean approximately 35%) than between tumor-adjacent (roughly 17%) or tumor-blood (14%) pairs, consistent with antigen-driven expansion. Because sequencing covered only the TCR beta chain and unpaired alpha chains were not captured, true repertoire diversity is likely underestimated. Because the samples were bulk and unsorted, CD4+ and CD8+ T cell repertoires could not be compared. With just five patients in the study, the authors point out that the findings should be validated in a larger study. A significantly larger repertoire fraction was made up by the top 250 clones in tumors than in blood (p = 0.039).

TRIzol reagent was used to extract blood RNA from unsorted whole blood, while the DNeasy Blood & Tissue kit provided the germline DNA. At the time of sampling, the patients were treatment-naive and had chronic HBV infection. Before surgery, about 4 milliliters of peripheral blood were collected into K2EDTA tubes. V ends up 6 bases short and J 5 bases short, with an unmatched junction base count of 9. The CDR3 spans 14 residues, from the cysteine through the phenylalanine. The only DNA kept is the CDR3, 42 bases in frame from the first base. As encoded in the germline V gene (reference sequence), CDR1 is SEHNR while CDR2 is FQNEAQ.

The sequence was collected from a woman aged 55-69 years with primary liver carcinoma and hepatitis B virus infection. Here the chain combines TRBV7-9 and TRBJ2-5; TRBD1 matches 7 bases in the middle. The sequencing input was peripheral blood. The DNA sequence is as follows: TGTGCCAGCAGTGTTACAGGGGCGCAGGAGACCCAGTACTTC. This sequence encodes CASSVTGAQETQYF. With the rest looked up from the reference TRBV7-9 and TRBJ2-5 genes rather than sequenced, the full variable domain is DTGVSQNPRHKITKRGQNVTFRCDPISEHNRLYWYRQTLGQGPEFLTYFQNEAQLEKSRLLSDRFSAERPKGSFSTLEIQRTEQGDSAMYLCASSVTGAQETQYFGPGTRLLVL.